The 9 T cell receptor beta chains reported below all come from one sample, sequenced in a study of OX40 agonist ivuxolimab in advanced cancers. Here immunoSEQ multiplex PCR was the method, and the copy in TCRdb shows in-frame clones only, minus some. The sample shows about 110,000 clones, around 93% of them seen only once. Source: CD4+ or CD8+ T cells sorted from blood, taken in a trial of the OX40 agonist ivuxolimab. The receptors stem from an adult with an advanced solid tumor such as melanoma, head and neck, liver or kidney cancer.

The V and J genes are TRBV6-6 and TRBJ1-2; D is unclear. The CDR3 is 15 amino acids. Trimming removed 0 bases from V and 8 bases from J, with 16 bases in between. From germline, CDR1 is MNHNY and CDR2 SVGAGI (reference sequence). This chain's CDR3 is CASSYSADAEKGYTF. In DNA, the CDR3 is TGTGCCAGCAGTTACTCCGCAGATGCAGAAAAGGGCTACACCTTC.

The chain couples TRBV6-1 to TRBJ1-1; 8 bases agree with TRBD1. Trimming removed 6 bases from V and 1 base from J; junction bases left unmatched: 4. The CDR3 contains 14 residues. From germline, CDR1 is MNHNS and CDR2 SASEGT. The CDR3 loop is CASRTGATNTEAFF. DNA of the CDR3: TGTGCCAGCAGGACAGGGGCTACGAACACTGAAGCTTTCTTT.

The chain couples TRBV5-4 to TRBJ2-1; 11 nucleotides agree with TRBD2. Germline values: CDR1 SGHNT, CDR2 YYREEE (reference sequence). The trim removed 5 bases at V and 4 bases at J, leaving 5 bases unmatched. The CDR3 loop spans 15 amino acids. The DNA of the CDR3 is TGTGCCAGCAGGTCCGGGACTAGCGGTTACAATGAGCAGTTCTTC. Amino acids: CASRSGTSGYNEQFF. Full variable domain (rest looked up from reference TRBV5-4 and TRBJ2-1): ETGVTQSPTHLIKTRGQQVTLRCSSQSGHNTVSWYQQALGQGPQFIFQYYREEENGRGNFPPRFSGLQFPNYSSELNVNALELDDSALYLCASRSGTSGYNEQFFGPGTRLTVL.

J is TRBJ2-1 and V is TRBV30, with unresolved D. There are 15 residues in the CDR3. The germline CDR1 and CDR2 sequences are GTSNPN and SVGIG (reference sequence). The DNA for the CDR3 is TGTGCGGTACATGCCCCTTTTAGCTCCTACAATGAGCAGTTCTTC. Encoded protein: CAVHAPFSSYNEQFF.

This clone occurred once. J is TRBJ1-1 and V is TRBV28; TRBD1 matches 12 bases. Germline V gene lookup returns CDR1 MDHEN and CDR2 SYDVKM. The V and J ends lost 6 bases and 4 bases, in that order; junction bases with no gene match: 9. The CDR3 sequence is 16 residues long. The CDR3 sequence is CASRRDRGLGSTEAFF. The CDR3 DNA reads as TGTGCCAGCAGACGGGACAGGGGGCTTGGGAGCACTGAAGCTTTCTTT.

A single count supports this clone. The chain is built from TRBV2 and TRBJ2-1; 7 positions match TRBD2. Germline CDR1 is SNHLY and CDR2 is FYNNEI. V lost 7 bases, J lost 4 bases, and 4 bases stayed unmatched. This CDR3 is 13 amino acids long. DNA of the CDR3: TGTGCCAGCACTGAGGGAGGGTACAATGAGCAGTTCTTC. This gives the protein CASTEGGYNEQFF.

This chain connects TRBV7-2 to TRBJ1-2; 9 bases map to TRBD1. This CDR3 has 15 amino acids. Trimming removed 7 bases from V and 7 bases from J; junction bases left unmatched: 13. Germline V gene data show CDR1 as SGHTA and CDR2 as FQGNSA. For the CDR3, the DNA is TGTGCCAGCATCAGAGGGGGACAGGGTCATCTTGGCTACACCTTC. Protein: CASIRGGQGHLGYTF.

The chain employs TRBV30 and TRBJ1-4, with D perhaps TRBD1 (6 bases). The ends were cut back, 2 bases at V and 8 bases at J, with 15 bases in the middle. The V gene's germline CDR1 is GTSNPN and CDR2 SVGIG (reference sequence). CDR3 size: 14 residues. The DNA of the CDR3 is TGTGCCTGGAGTACCGGTACAGGGTACGAAAAACTGTTTTTT. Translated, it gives CAWSTGTGYEKLFF.

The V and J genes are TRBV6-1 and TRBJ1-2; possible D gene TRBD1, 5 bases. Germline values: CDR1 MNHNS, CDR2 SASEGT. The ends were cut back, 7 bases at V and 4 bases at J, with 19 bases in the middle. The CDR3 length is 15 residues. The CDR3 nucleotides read TGTGCCAGCACCTTCTCGACGGCGGGGGGCTATGGCTACACCTTC. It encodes CASTFSTAGGYGYTF.